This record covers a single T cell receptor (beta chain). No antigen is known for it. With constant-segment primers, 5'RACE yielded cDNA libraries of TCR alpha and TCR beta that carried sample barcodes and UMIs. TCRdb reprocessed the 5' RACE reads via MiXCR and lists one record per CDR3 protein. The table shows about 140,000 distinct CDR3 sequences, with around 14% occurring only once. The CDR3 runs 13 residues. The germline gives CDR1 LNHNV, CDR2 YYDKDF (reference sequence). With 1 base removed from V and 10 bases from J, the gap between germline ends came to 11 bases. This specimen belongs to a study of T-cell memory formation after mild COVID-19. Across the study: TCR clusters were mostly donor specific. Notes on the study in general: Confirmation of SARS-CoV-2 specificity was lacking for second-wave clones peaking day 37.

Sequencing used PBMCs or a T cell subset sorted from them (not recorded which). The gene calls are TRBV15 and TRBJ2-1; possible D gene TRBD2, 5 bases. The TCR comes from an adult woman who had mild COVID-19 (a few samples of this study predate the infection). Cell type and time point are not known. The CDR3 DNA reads TGTGCCACCAGCAGAGGTCACGAGCGGGAGCAGTTCTTC. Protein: CATSRGHEREQFF.